This T cell receptor beta chain stems from a study of PD-L1 blockade in urothelial cancer listed by TCRdb under 2017. As for the study more broadly: Therapy was started at some point between 2012 and 2014 for all patients, and atezolizumab 1,200 mg was administered intravenously every 3 weeks. Blood samples gave median yields of approximately 130,000 T cells and over 80,000 unique TCRs, along with a median clonality of 0.080. Durable clinical benefit was defined as a progression-free survival longer than 6 months, and TCR features were additionally tested against progression-free survival and overall survival. Pretreatment tumor samples, along with matched peripheral blood serially collected before and after atezolizumab treatment, were subjected to TCR sequencing. Durable clinical benefit was achieved by nine patients and was not achieved by 20 patients. An ECOG performance status of 0 or 1 was recorded for the patients, and 0 to 3 prior chemotherapy regimens had been received by the patients. About nine tenths of the roughly 29 patients were males with bladder-origin urothelial cancer, and about 65% of the roughly 30 reported a prior smoking history. In the same patients, whole exome sequencing and RNA sequencing of pretreatment tumors were performed in addition to TCR sequencing. Pretreatment blood TCR-seq was available for under 35 patients, at least one posttreatment blood collection was obtained for about 25 patients, and tumor TCR-seq was available for about 25 patients. Blood samples were analyzed at two time points: 3 weeks after treatment start (second dose) and 6 weeks after treatment start. Somatic, immune and clinical correlates of response to PD-L1 blockade with atezolizumab in urothelial cancer were the focus of an exploratory multi-omic analysis.

A total of under 35 patients with locally advanced or metastatic urothelial carcinoma, treated at Memorial Sloan Kettering on a trial protocol, made up the cohort. Peripheral blood mononuclear cells were collected pretreatment and during treatment, with between 1 and 8 total time points per patient. The Qiagen DNeasy Blood extraction kit was used to purify genomic DNA from total PBMCs and tumor samples. PBMCs were collected pretreatment and during treatment and were isolated and stored as previously described. Study-level results and caveats: Improved progression-free and overall survival was found to be associated with pretreatment peripheral blood TCR clonality below the median. Because of the small sample size (n of about 30) and the many exploratory analyses performed, the results are intended to be regarded as hypothesis-generating. Among patients with durable benefit, tumor-associated TCR clones showed greater expansion in peripheral blood 3 weeks after treatment started (n = 22, p = 0.022).

Note on this clone: The antigen it recognizes is unknown. The record has no base qualities; no much larger clone is one base away.

To estimate absolute template abundance from read counts, synthetic TCR analog templates were spiked into each PCR. The immunoSEQ assay used bias-controlled V and J gene primers to amplify TCRbeta CDR3 regions from genomic DNA. Sequencing of rearranged TCRbeta segments was performed at approximately 20X coverage. As for the original processing: Clustering was used to correct sequencing errors, and CDR3s were annotated against IMGT to assign V, D and J genes. Downstream analyses used only productive TCRbeta rearrangements, leaving out any out-of-frame or stop-codon sequences. Clonality was computed as one minus Shannon entropy normalized by the log of the number of unique productive sequences. Clones differing between time points or between blood and tumor were identified by Fisher's exact test with Benjamini-Hochberg correction at adjusted p below 0.01. What TCRdb holds here is the immuneACCESS table cut down to in-frame rearrangements. Part of the clones is not present; checked against another copy, under half of the missing clones reflect an unresolved V gene, and the others are unexplained. V and J calls and clone size follow that table, whereas D and trimming were derived from the DNA. The sample table records about 82,000 clones; 82% of these occur just once. The ten largest account for 8% to 10% of the sample.

From cysteine to phenylalanine, the CDR3 is 14 amino acids long. The kept DNA is CDR3 alone, 42 bases in frame from the first base. CDR1 is given as SGHVS and CDR2 as FQNEAQ, both from the germline V gene. Germline trimming: 5 bases from V, 3 bases from J; junction bases outside gene matches: 4. The rearrangement joined TRBV7-8 to TRBJ1-2; 9 bases in the middle match TRBD1. The receptor comes from a man between 65 and 85 years old with urothelial cancer. The sample consisted of PBMCs, taken around atezolizumab (anti-PD-L1) treatment. In nucleotides, the sequence is TGTGCCAGCAGCCAAGGACAGGGGTACTATGGCTACACCTTC. It translates as CASSQGQGYYGYTF.